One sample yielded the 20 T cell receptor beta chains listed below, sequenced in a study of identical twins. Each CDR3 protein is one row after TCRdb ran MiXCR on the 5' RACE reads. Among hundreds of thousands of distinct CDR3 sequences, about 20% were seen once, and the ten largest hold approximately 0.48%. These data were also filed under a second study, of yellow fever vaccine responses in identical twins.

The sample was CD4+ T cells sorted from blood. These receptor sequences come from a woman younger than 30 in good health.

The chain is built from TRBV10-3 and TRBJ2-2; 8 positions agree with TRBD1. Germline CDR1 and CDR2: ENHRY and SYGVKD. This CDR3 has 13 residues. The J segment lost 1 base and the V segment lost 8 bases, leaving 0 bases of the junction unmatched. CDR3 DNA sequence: TGTGCCATCGGGACAGGGAACACCGGGGAGCTGTTTTTT. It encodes CAIGTGNTGELFF.

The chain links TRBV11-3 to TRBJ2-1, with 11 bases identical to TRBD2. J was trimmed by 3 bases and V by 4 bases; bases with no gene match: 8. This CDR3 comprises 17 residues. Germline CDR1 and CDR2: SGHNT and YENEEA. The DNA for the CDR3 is TGTGCCAGCAGCTCCGGAAGGACTAGCGGGTTCTACAATGAGCAGTTCTTC. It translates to CASSSGRTSGFYNEQFF.

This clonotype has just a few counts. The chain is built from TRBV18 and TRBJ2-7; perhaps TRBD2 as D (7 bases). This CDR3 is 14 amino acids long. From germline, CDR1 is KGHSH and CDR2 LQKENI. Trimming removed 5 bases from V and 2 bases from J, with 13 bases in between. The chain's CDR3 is CASSLQGLPYEQYF. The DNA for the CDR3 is TGTGCCAGCTCATTACAGGGACTACCCTACGAGCAGTACTTC.

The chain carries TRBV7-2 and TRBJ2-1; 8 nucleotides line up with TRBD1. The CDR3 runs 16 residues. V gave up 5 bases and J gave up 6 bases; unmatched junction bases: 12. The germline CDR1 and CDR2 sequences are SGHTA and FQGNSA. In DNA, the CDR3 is TGTGCCAGCAGCCCAGGGGGCGGGTTCCCCCTCAATGAGCAGTTCTTC. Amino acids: CASSPGGGFPLNEQFF.

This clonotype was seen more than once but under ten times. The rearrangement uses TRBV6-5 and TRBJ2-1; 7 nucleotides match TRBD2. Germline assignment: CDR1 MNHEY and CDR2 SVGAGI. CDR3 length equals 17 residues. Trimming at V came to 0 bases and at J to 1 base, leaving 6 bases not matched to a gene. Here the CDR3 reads CASSYSGAGASYNEQFF. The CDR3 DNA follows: TGTGCCAGCAGTTACTCCGGGGCGGGAGCTTCCTACAATGAGCAGTTCTTC.

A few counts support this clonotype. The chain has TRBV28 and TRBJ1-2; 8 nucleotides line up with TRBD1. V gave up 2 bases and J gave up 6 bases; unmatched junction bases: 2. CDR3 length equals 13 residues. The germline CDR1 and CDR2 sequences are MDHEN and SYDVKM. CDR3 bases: TGTGCCAGCAGTTTACAGGGGGCTAATGGCTACACCTTC. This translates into CASSLQGANGYTF.

The CDR3 DNA sequence: TGTGCCAGCAGCTTCGGGCTAAGCTCCTATAATTCACCCCTCCACTTT. Translated, it gives CASSFGLSSYNSPLHF. V is TRBV13 and J is TRBJ1-6; D call uncertain. CDR3 length: 16 residues. Germline CDR1 is PRHDT and CDR2 is FYEKMQ (reference sequence). Trimming removed 3 bases from V and 0 bases from J, with 9 bases in between.

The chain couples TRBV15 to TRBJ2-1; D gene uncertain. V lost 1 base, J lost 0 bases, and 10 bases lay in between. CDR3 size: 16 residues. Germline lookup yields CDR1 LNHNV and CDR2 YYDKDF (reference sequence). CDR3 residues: CATSRVAGLSYNEQFF. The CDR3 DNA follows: TGTGCCACCAGCAGAGTTGCCGGCCTCTCCTACAATGAGCAGTTCTTC. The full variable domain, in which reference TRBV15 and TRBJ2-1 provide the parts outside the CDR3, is DAMVIQNPRYQVTQFGKPVTLSCSQTLNHNVMYWYQQKSSQAPKLLFHYYDKDFNNEADTPDNFQSRRPNTSFCFLDIRSPGLGDTAMYLCATSRVAGLSYNEQFFGPGTRLTVL.

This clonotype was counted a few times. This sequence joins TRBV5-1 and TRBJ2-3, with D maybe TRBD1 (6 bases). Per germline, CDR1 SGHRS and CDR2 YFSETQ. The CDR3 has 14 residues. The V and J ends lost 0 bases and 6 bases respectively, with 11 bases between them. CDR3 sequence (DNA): TGCGCCAGCAGCTTGGGACGTCAGGGGGATACGCAGTATTTT. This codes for CASSLGRQGDTQYF.

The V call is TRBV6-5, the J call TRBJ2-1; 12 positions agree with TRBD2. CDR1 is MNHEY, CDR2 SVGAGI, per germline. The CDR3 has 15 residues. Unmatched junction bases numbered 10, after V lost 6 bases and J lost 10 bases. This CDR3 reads CASRYLAGGPREQFF. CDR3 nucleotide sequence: TGTGCCAGCAGATACCTAGCGGGGGGGCCCCGGGAGCAGTTCTTC.

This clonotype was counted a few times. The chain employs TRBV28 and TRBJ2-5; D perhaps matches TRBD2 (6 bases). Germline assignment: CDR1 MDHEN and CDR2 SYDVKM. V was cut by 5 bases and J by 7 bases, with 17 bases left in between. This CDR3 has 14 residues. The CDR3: CASSPGFSGGTQYF. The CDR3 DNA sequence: TGTGCCAGCAGTCCCGGTTTTAGCGGCGGGACCCAGTACTTC.

The CDR3: CSAPTGEVQETQYF. DNA of the CDR3: TGCAGTGCTCCTACGGGAGAGGTTCAAGAGACCCAGTACTTC. The chain recombines TRBV20-1 with TRBJ2-5, with D possibly being TRBD2 (6 bases). The CDR3 runs to 14 residues. In germline, CDR1 is DFQATT, CDR2 SNEGSKA (reference sequence). V lost 5 bases and J 2 bases, leaving 15 bases between the germline ends.

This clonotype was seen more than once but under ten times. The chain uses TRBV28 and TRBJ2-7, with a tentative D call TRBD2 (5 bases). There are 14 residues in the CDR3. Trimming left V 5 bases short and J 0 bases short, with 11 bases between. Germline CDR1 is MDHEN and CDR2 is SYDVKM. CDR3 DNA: TGTGCCAGCAGTCTTACCCGGGGCTCCTACGAGCAGTACTTC. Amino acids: CASSLTRGSYEQYF.

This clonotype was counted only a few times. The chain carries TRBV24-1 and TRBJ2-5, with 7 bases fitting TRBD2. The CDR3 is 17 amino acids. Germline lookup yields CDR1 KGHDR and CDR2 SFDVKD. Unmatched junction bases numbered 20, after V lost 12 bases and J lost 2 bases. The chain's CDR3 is CARSSGPRGDCQETQYF. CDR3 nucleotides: TGTGCCCGATCCTCAGGGCCCCGGGGGGACTGTCAAGAGACCCAGTACTTC.

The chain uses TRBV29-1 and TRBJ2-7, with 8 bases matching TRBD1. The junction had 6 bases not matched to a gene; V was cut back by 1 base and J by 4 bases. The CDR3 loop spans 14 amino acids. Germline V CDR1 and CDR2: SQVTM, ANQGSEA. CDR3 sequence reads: CSVEAQGAMYEQYF. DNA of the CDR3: TGCAGCGTTGAAGCGCAGGGGGCGATGTACGAGCAGTACTTC.

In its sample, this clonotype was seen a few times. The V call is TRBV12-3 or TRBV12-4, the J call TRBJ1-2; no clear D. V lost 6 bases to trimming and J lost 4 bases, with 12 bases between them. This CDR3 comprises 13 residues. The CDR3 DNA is TGTGCCAGCAGCCGAGAACAGCTCTATGGCTACACCTTC. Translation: CASSREQLYGYTF.

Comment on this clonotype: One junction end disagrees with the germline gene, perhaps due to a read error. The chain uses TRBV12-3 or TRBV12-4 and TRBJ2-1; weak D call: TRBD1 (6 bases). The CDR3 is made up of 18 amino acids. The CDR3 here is CTSWIQQGSGASYNEQFF. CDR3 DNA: TGTACCAGCTGGATCCAACAGGGCAGCGGAGCCTCCTACAATGAGCAGTTCTTC.

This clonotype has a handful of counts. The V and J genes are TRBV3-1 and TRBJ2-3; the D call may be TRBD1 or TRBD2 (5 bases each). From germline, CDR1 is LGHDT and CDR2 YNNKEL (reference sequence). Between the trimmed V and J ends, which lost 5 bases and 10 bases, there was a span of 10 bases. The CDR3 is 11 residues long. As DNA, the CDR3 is TGTGCCAGCAGCTACGGGACGGCGCAGTATTTT. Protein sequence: CASSYGTAQYF.

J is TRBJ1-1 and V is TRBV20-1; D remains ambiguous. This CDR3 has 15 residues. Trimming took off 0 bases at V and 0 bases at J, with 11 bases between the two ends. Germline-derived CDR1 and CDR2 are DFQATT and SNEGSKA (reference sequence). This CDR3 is CSARDRAVVNTEAFF. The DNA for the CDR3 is TGCAGTGCTAGAGATCGGGCCGTGGTGAACACTGAAGCTTTCTTT.

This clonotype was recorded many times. CDR3 in amino acids: CASSDRGGTDTQYF. DNA of the CDR3: TGCGCCAGCAGCGATCGGGGAGGCACAGATACGCAGTATTTT. The chain employs TRBV5-1 and TRBJ2-3; a possible D gene is TRBD2 (5 bases). Germline loops: CDR1 SGHRS, CDR2 YFSETQ. Trimming stripped 4 bases from V and 1 base from J, with 10 bases between. The CDR3 is made up of 14 amino acids.